What follows are 12 T cell receptor beta chains derived from one specimen sequenced in a study of T cell clones after liver transplantation. The repertoire was sequenced with immunoSEQ multiplex PCR; TCRdb's copy has only in-frame clones and lacks some. The sample includes about 6,100 clones, over 75% seen only once; the top ten take around 33%. This sample comprised CD8+ T cells from blood, obtained before liver transplant. Source of these receptors: a human donor who received a liver transplant.

V is TRBV4-3 and J is TRBJ2-7, with 10 positions matching TRBD1. Germline trimming cut 4 bases from V and 2 bases from J; bases unmatched to any gene: 2. The length of the CDR3 is 14 residues. Germline-derived CDR1 and CDR2 are LGHNA and YSLEER. The CDR3 DNA reads as TGCGCCAGCAGCCTGGGGACAGGGGCCTACGAGCAGTACTTC. Amino acid sequence: CASSLGTGAYEQYF.

This chain links TRBV7-3 with TRBJ1-6; D possibly corresponds to TRBD1 (6 bases). The V end was cut by 1 base, the J end by 0 bases, with 7 bases between. Germline loops: CDR1 SGHTA, CDR2 FQGTGA. This CDR3 has 16 residues. The CDR3 spells CASSLRGASYNSPLHF. The CDR3 DNA sequence: TGTGCCAGCAGCTTAAGGGGGGCCTCCTATAATTCACCCCTCCACTTT.

This rearrangement joins TRBV5-1 to TRBJ2-7; D is possibly TRBD2 (6 bases). V was clipped by 4 bases and J by 3 bases, with 17 bases between them. Germline loops: CDR1 SGHRS, CDR2 YFSETQ. The length of the CDR3 is 15 residues. DNA of the CDR3: TGCGCCAGCAGCATTAGACTAGAAGGTAACTACGAGCAGTACTTC. Amino acids: CASSIRLEGNYEQYF. Full variable domain (missing parts from reference TRBV5-1 and TRBJ2-7): KAGVTQTPRYLIKTRGQQVTLSCSPISGHRSVSWYQQTPGQGLQFLFEYFSETQRNKGNFPGRFSGRQFSNSRSEMNVSTLELGDSALYLCASSIRLEGNYEQYFGPGTRLTVT.

The J gene is TRBJ2-2, the V gene TRBV7-9; 13 bases are a match to TRBD2. With V trimmed by 5 bases and J by 5 bases, 5 bases remained unmatched. Germline V gene sequence: CDR1 SEHNR, CDR2 FQNEAQ (reference sequence). The CDR3 is made up of 16 amino acids. This CDR3 is CASSPRTSGGTGELFF. The CDR3 nucleotides are TGTGCCAGCAGCCCTCGGACTAGCGGGGGTACCGGGGAGCTGTTTTTT.

J is TRBJ2-1 and V is TRBV5-6; 7 positions match TRBD2. The CDR3 is made up of 16 amino acids. Germline V gene lookup returns CDR1 SGHDT and CDR2 YYEEEE. J gave up 2 bases and V 0 bases, and 5 bases lay outside the gene matches. CDR3 sequence: CASSLDAGVAYNEQFF. The CDR3 DNA reads TGTGCCAGCAGCTTGGACGCGGGAGTGGCCTACAATGAGCAGTTCTTC.

This chain connects TRBV13 to TRBJ2-7, with 12 bases fitting TRBD2. Per germline, CDR1 PRHDT and CDR2 FYEKMQ (reference sequence). Germline trimming cut 3 bases from V and 5 bases from J; bases unmatched to any gene: 5. CDR3 length: 15 residues. CDR3 region: CASSFSRLAGDEQYF. Here the CDR3 DNA reads TGTGCCAGCAGCTTTTCTCGACTAGCGGGAGACGAGCAGTACTTC. The full variable domain, rest sourced from reference TRBV13 and TRBJ2-7, is AAGVIQSPRHLIKEKRETATLKCYPIPRHDTVYWYQQGPGQDPQFLISFYEKMQSDKGSIPDRFSAQQFSDYHSELNMSSLELGDSALYFCASSFSRLAGDEQYFGPGTRLTVT.

In its sample, this clone was seen a few times. CDR3 sequence (DNA): TGTGCAAGTCGCTTTACCGTCGGGGGCTTCGGCTACACCTTC. Protein product: CASRFTVGGFGYTF. The chain couples TRBV12-2 to TRBJ1-2. TRBV12-2 is deemed a pseudogene. The CDR3 covers 14 residues.

J is TRBJ1-5 and V is TRBV4-1; no reliable D call. Trimming took off 3 bases at V and 2 bases at J, with 14 bases between the two ends. The CDR3 has 16 amino acids. CDR1 is MGHRA and CDR2 is YSYEKL in the germline V gene. The CDR3, as DNA: TGCGCCAGCAGCCAGGACCGGGGAGGAGGCAATCAGCCCCAGCATTTT. Translated: CASSQDRGGGNQPQHF.

CDR3 sequence: CASSNRDGIQETQYF. CDR3 DNA sequence: TGTGCCAGCAGCAACCGGGACGGAATTCAAGAGACCCAGTACTTC. The rearrangement joins TRBV21-1 to TRBJ2-5. TRBV21-1 is annotated as a pseudogene. The CDR3 is 15 amino acids.

In this sample, this clone turned up a few times. CDR3 in DNA: TGTGCCAGTAGCCACGGGAACACTGAAGCTTTCTTT. It translates to CASSHGNTEAFF. The genes are TRBV19 and TRBJ1-1; no clear D gene. The CDR3 has 12 residues. V was clipped by 6 bases and J by 1 base, with 6 bases between them. Germline CDR1 reads LNHDA; CDR2 reads SQIVND (reference sequence).

This clone was observed a few times. This chain uses TRBV29-1 with TRBJ1-2; perhaps TRBD1 as D (5 bases). Germline V gene sequence: CDR1 SQVTM, CDR2 ANQGSEA. Trimming cost V 0 bases and J 3 bases, with 17 bases left between them. The CDR3 spans 16 residues. The chain's CDR3 is CSVEEGRVRGDYGYTF. CDR3 sequence (DNA): TGCAGCGTTGAAGAAGGAAGGGTACGGGGCGACTATGGCTACACCTTC. The variable domain in full, with the rest retrieved from reference TRBV29-1 and TRBJ1-2, is SAVISQKPSRDICQRGTSLTIQCQVDSQVTMMFWYRQQPGQSLTLIATANQGSEATYESGFVIDKFPISRPNLTFSTLTVSNMSPEDSSIYLCSVEEGRVRGDYGYTFGSGTRLTVV.

V gene TRBV5-1 combines with J gene TRBJ2-3; 7 nucleotides align to TRBD2. Germline V gene data show CDR1 as SGHRS and CDR2 as YFSETQ. V was pared by 2 bases and J by 3 bases, with 6 bases of the junction left unmatched. This CDR3 spans 15 amino acids. The DNA of the CDR3 is TGCGCCAGCAGCTTCGGCGGGAGTAGGACAGATACGCAGTATTTT. This translates into CASSFGGSRTDTQYF.